This T cell receptor (beta chain) was obtained from a study of blood T cell repertoires in COVID-19. Looking at the study overall: PBMCs, B-cell-depleted T cells, or T cells provided the cDNA or gDNA that made up the material.

Authors' analysis steps: For nucleated cells, counts were estimated from reference gene primer amplification. The table came from immunoSEQ multiplex PCR; TCRdb's copy has only in-frame clones and leaves some out. The V and J calls and clone size are taken from that table; D and trimming were inferred from the DNA. Among about 49,000 clones listed, approximately 85% were seen once. The CDR3 is 13 amino acids. V lost 3 bases to trimming and J lost 2 bases, with 10 bases between them. Germline CDR1 and CDR2: GTSNPN and SVGIG (reference sequence). The sample was peripheral blood. The chain combines TRBV30 with TRBJ1-1, with no clear D. This receptor was obtained from a woman in her fifties or sixties with acute or convalescent COVID-19. CDR3 DNA: TGTGCCTGGAGACAAAACAGCAACACTGAAGCTTTCTTT. This sequence encodes CAWRQNSNTEAFF.